This T cell receptor beta chain appears in the sequencing data of a study of CD8+ T cells in alopecia areata. Extraction and reverse transcription of RNA yielded cDNA as the sequencing template. Method: immunoSEQ multiplex PCR; TCRdb's copy keeps in-frame clones and lacks some. The sample lists under 150,000 clones; 53% were seen once. The V end lost 4 bases, the J end lost 8 bases, and 6 bases lay between the germline ends. This CDR3 has 11 residues. CDR1 is SGHAT, CDR2 FQNNGV, per germline. Study findings and constraints: Persistence of many expanded lesional clones was seen in scalp and blood during tofacitinib.

Treatment defined: oral pan-JAK inhibitor, 5-10 mg twice daily. Sorted out of PBMCs were CD4+ T cells and CD8+ T cells. To note about this clone: Its target is unknown.

This material consisted of CD4+ T cells sorted from blood, taken at week 4, from a patient treated with tofacitinib. This chain links TRBV11-2 with TRBJ2-4; D is ambiguous. This sequence was found in a human donor with alopecia areata. In DNA, the CDR3 is TGTGCCAGCAGCTCAAGCCACATTCAGTACTTC. It yields the protein CASSSSHIQYF.